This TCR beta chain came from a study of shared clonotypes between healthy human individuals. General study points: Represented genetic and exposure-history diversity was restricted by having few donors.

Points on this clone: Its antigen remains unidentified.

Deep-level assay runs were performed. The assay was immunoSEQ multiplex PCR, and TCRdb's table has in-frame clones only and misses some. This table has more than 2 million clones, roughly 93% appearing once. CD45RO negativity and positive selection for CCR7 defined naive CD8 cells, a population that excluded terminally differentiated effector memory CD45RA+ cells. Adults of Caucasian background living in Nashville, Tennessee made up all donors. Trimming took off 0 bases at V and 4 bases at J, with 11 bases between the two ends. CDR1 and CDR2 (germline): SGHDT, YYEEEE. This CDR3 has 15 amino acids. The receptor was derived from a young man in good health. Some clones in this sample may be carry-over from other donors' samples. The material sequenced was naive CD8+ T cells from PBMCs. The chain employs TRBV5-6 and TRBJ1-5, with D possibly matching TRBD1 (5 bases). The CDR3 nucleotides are TGTGCCAGCAGCTTGGCCAAGAGGGGAAATCAGCCCCAGCATTTT. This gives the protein CASSLAKRGNQPQHF.